A single sample is the source of the 21 T cell receptor beta chains below, sequenced in a study of shared T cell receptors in the human thymus. This table comes from immunoSEQ multiplex PCR, and its TCRdb copy is limited to in-frame clones, with some not included. The sample holds 500,000 to 750,000 clones, approximately 88% seen once. These data also featured in a second study, about human thymus T cells.

The sample consisted of thymocytes. The source is a boy under two years old with a congenital heart defect.

The chain joins TRBV11-3 to TRBJ1-2, with 7 nucleotides matching TRBD1. CDR3 length equals 18 residues. J was trimmed by 3 bases and V by 4 bases; bases with no gene match: 17. Germline V gene data show CDR1 as SGHNT and CDR2 as YENEEA. CDR3 DNA sequence: TGTGCCAGCAGCTCTAAGGCCCATTGGGACAGATTAGACTATGGCTACACCTTC. This encodes CASSSKAHWDRLDYGYTF.

This chain joins TRBV2 and TRBJ1-2; 8 nucleotides line up with TRBD1. The CDR3 contains 13 residues. Trimming cost V 8 bases and J 7 bases; bases outside gene matches: 9. Germline CDR1 SNHLY, CDR2 FYNNEI. CDR3 amino acids: CASVSQGAGGYTF. The CDR3 DNA sequence: TGTGCCAGCGTGAGCCAGGGGGCAGGTGGCTACACCTTC.

The rearrangement links TRBV27 to TRBJ2-1; 14 bases are a match to TRBD2. V shed 6 bases and J 0 bases; nucleotides not matched to a gene: 10. CDR1 is MNHEY and CDR2 is SMNVEV in the germline V gene (reference sequence). The CDR3 runs 19 residues. As DNA, the CDR3 is TGTGCCAGCAGGCGAGCCGGGACTAGCGGGAGCCTCTCCTACAATGAGCAGTTCTTC. Translation: CASRRAGTSGSLSYNEQFF.

The chain combines TRBV6-5 with TRBJ2-7, with 7 positions matching TRBD1. The germline V gene has CDR1 MNHEY and CDR2 SVGAGI. The CDR3 runs to 13 residues. The V segment lost 6 bases and the J segment 4 bases; nucleotides outside the gene matches: 6. The CDR3 is CASRAGGEYEQYF. CDR3 sequence (DNA): TGTGCCAGCAGGGCAGGGGGAGAGTACGAGCAGTACTTC.

The rearrangement links TRBV19 to TRBJ2-7; D might be TRBD2 (5 bases). The CDR3 is 10 residues long. CDR1 is LNHDA and CDR2 is SQIVND in the germline V gene (reference sequence). The V end lost 3 bases, the J end lost 10 bases, and 7 bases lay between the germline ends. The CDR3 reads CASSIGDQYF. The DNA of the CDR3 is TGTGCCAGTAGTATCGGGGATCAGTACTTC.

The chain has TRBV5-4 and TRBJ2-7; 7 bases line up with TRBD2. Looked up from germline, CDR1 is SGHNT and CDR2 is YYREEE (reference sequence). The CDR3 consists of 15 residues. V shed 4 bases and J 5 bases; nucleotides not matched to a gene: 12. The CDR3 DNA follows: TGTGCCAGCAGCCGCAGGGTGGGAGGGCTAAACGAGCAGTACTTC. Translation gives CASSRRVGGLNEQYF. The complete variable domain, with remaining parts taken from reference TRBV5-4 and TRBJ2-7, reads ETGVTQSPTHLIKTRGQQVTLRCSSQSGHNTVSWYQQALGQGPQFIFQYYREEENGRGNFPPRFSGLQFPNYSSELNVNALELDDSALYLCASSRRVGGLNEQYFGPGTRLTVT.

The chain carries TRBV5-4 and TRBJ2-7; D perhaps matches TRBD2 (6 bases). Trimming took 2 bases from V and 3 from J, leaving 15 bases between them. CDR1 is SGHNT, CDR2 YYREEE, per germline (reference sequence). The CDR3 is made up of 15 amino acids. CDR3: CASSFRAGHYYEQYF. The DNA of the CDR3 is TGTGCCAGCAGCTTCCGGGCGGGGCATTACTACGAGCAGTACTTC.

Here the CDR3 DNA reads TGCGCCAGCAGTGAGTCGGTCGGTAGCGGGAGACGTAATGAGCAGTTCTTC. Its translation: CASSESVGSGRRNEQFF. The chain links TRBV10-1 to TRBJ2-1, with 9 bases lining up with TRBD2. Germline V gene lookup returns CDR1 WNHNN and CDR2 SYGVQD (reference sequence). This CDR3 has 17 amino acids. With V trimmed by 0 bases and J by 7 bases, 10 bases remained unmatched.

This clone has only a few counts. The genes are TRBV7-2 and TRBJ2-2, with 10 bases aligning to TRBD2. Germline lookup yields CDR1 SGHTA and CDR2 FQGNSA. After removal of 5 bases from V and 7 bases from J, the junction contained 7 bases not matched to a gene. The CDR3 extends over 15 amino acids. The CDR3 loop is CASSPSGRGIGELFF. DNA for the CDR3: TGTGCCAGCAGCCCGAGCGGGAGGGGGATCGGGGAGCTGTTTTTT.

The rearrangement links TRBV7-9 to TRBJ2-7; 7 bases match TRBD2. This CDR3 is built from 15 residues. Germline V gene sequence: CDR1 SEHNR, CDR2 FQNEAQ (reference sequence). The V and J ends lost 5 bases and 3 bases, in that order; junction bases with no gene match: 10. In nucleotides, the CDR3 is TGTGCCAGCAGCCGATTCCCCAGGGACTACTACGAGCAGTACTTC. Its translation: CASSRFPRDYYEQYF.

The rearrangement uses TRBV11-1 and TRBJ2-7, with D perhaps TRBD1 (5 bases). The CDR3 consists of 17 residues. The V gene's germline CDR1 is SGHAT and CDR2 FQDESV (reference sequence). Trimming removed 7 bases at V and 2 bases at J, with 24 bases between. CDR3 nucleotide sequence: TGTGCCAGCACCCAAACCAACAGGCAGGAGCAAACCTACGAGCAGTACTTC. Its protein is CASTQTNRQEQTYEQYF.

The gene calls are TRBV10-3 and TRBJ2-7, with D hard to call. Germline CDR1 ENHRY, CDR2 SYGVKD. The length of the CDR3 is 11 residues. The ends were cut back, 3 bases at V and 3 bases at J, with 3 bases in the middle. The CDR3 sequence: CAISDGYEQYF. The CDR3 DNA follows: TGTGCCATCAGTGACGGCTACGAGCAGTACTTC.

The rearrangement joins TRBV4-3 to TRBJ2-1; 13 bases match TRBD2. Unmatched junction bases numbered 7, after V lost 4 bases and J lost 7 bases. Per germline, CDR1 LGHNA and CDR2 YSLEER. CDR3 length equals 16 residues. CDR3: CASSPWTSGSLNEQFF. CDR3 nucleotide sequence: TGCGCCAGCAGCCCTTGGACTAGCGGGAGCTTAAATGAGCAGTTCTTC.

The chain couples TRBV9 to TRBJ2-2; possible D gene TRBD2, 5 bases. V shed 0 bases and J shed 3 bases, with 9 bases lying between them. This CDR3 comprises 15 residues. Germline lookup yields CDR1 SGDLS and CDR2 YYNGEE. CDR3 DNA sequence: TGTGCCAGCAGCGTAGTTGAGGGAGACACCGGGGAGCTGTTTTTT. Translating it yields CASSVVEGDTGELFF.

The chain joins TRBV4-2 to TRBJ1-2; TRBD1 might be the D (6 bases). In germline, CDR1 is LGHNA, CDR2 YNFKEQ. V was shortened by 0 bases and J by 0 bases, with 17 bases between the two germline ends. CDR3 length: 18 amino acids. CDR3 loop: CASSQEGTRGPTNYGYTF. The CDR3 DNA reads TGTGCCAGCAGCCAAGAGGGGACGCGGGGGCCCACTAACTATGGCTACACCTTC.

In its sample, this clone was seen a few times. V and J are TRBV6-5 and TRBJ1-2, with 7 bases lining up with TRBD1. CDR1 is MNHEY and CDR2 is SVGAGI in the germline V gene. The CDR3 loop spans 14 amino acids. Losses at the gene ends were 0 bases for V and 8 bases for J; bases not matched to a gene: 6. CDR3: CASSYSTGNVGYTF. The CDR3 DNA is TGTGCCAGCAGTTACTCGACAGGGAATGTCGGCTACACCTTC.

In regard to this clone: Its ends do not fully match the called genes, so a read error is possible. The genes are TRBV11-2 and TRBJ1-1; perhaps TRBD1 as D (5 bases). CDR3 length: 14 residues. The germline V gene has CDR1 SGHAT and CDR2 FQNNGV. The CDR3 DNA is TGTGCCAGCAGCCTAGAATGGGGGGTGGCTGAAGCTTTCTTT. Translation: CASSLEWGVAEAFF.

The rearrangement uses TRBV7-9 and TRBJ1-4; 7 nucleotides agree with TRBD1. The germline CDR1 and CDR2 sequences are SEHNR and FQNEAQ (reference sequence). After removal of 5 bases from V and 6 bases from J, the junction contained 9 bases not matched to a gene. CDR3 size: 15 residues. CDR3 in amino acids: CASSHTGARDEKLFF. The CDR3 DNA sequence: TGTGCCAGCAGCCATACAGGGGCGAGGGATGAAAAACTGTTTTTT.

The chain employs TRBV9 and TRBJ2-5, with TRBD1 identical over 7 bases. Germline lookup yields CDR1 SGDLS and CDR2 YYNGEE. Trimming removed 6 bases from V and 4 bases from J; junction bases left unmatched: 9. The CDR3 is 14 residues long. The CDR3 protein is CASTPTGWTETQYF. DNA for the CDR3: TGTGCCAGCACCCCGACAGGGTGGACAGAGACCCAGTACTTC. The full variable domain, with the rest looked up from reference TRBV9 and TRBJ2-5, is DSGVTQTPKHLITATGQRVTLRCSPRSGDLSVYWYQQSLDQGLQFLIQYYNGEERAKGNILERFSAQQFPDLHSELNLSSLELGDSALYFCASTPTGWTETQYFGPGTRLLVL.

The genes are TRBV18 and TRBJ1-1; D perhaps matches TRBD1 (5 bases). V dropped 1 base and J dropped 0 bases, with 9 bases sitting between them. The V gene's germline CDR1 is KGHSH and CDR2 LQKENI. The CDR3 is 15 amino acids. The CDR3 DNA is TGTGCCAGCTCACCACGACAGAGTATGAACACTGAAGCTTTCTTT. Its protein product is CASSPRQSMNTEAFF.

A single count supports this clone. The V and J genes are TRBV7-9 and TRBJ2-2; D gene unclear. The CDR3 runs 14 residues. The germline V gene encodes CDR1 SEHNR and CDR2 FQNEAQ (reference sequence). The V end lost 5 bases, the J end lost 6 bases, and 13 bases lay between the germline ends. In DNA form, the CDR3 reads TGTGCCAGCAGCCCTCGGAAGCGACCCGGGGAGCTGTTTTTT. This codes for CASSPRKRPGELFF.